Listed below are T cell receptor beta chains from one sample, sequenced in a study of control samples from healthy donors and cancer patients. Profiled with immunoSEQ multiplex PCR; TCRdb holds only in-frame clones, not every one. The sample contains about 190,000 clones, 90% to 95% of which appear only once. Sequenced input: blood. These receptor sequences come from a man aged 30 to 45 in good health. CDR3s include the opening cysteine and the closing phenylalanine or tryptophan. A D gene is named only where the DNA matches it firmly. Size tells how often a clone was seen (once, few, many) or the class of an expanded clone, and some rows leave it out.

TRBJ1-1,.,.,TRBV4-2,CASSYSLGGGTEAFF,TGTGCCAGCAGCTATTCTCTGGGGGGAGGCACTGAAGCTTTCTTT
TRBJ1-1,.,.,TRBV10-1,CASRKDGNTEAFF,TGCGCCAGCAGAAAGGACGGGAACACTGAAGCTTTCTTT
TRBJ2-4,TRBD2,.,TRBV18,CASSPLNGGGLKENIQYF,TGTGCCAGCTCACCACTGAACGGCGGGGGGCTAAAAGAAAACATTCAGTACTTC
TRBJ1-2,.,.,TRBV5-1,CASSFTGMEGYTF,TGCGCCAGCAGCTTTACAGGGATGGAAGGCTACACCTTC
TRBJ1-4,.,.,TRBV6-6,CASIRGINEKLFF,TGTGCCAGCATAAGGGGGATTAATGAAAAACTGTTTTTT
TRBJ2-7,TRBD2,.,TRBV19,CASSTGTSGAEQYF,TGTGCCAGTAGTACCGGGACTAGCGGGGCGGAGCAGTACTTC
TRBJ1-1,TRBD1,.,TRBV19,CASSIILGGQGIGTNTEAFF,TGTGCCAGTAGTATCATTCTTGGGGGACAGGGAATTGGGACGAACACTGAAGCTTTCTTT
TRBJ1-1,TRBD1,.,TRBV24-1,CATRGTGGNTEAFF,TGTGCCACCAGGGGGACAGGGGGAAACACTGAAGCTTTCTTT
TRBJ2-7,.,few,TRBV7-9,CASSIRGGPYEQYF,TGTGCCAGCAGCATACGAGGGGGTCCCTACGAGCAGTACTTC
TRBJ1-1,.,.,TRBV6-1,CASSESWANTEAFF,TGTGCCAGCAGTGAATCATGGGCCAACACTGAAGCTTTCTTT
TRBJ2-6,.,.,TRBV3-1/TRBV3-2,CASKGGTVGRGANVLTF,TGTGCCAGCAAAGGGGGGACAGTGGGGCGCGGGGCCAACGTCCTGACTTTC
TRBJ1-5,TRBD1,once,TRBV2,CASREGGTGNQPQHF,TGTGCCAGCAGGGAAGGAGGGACAGGCAATCAGCCCCAGCATTTT
TRBJ2-7,.,.,TRBV20-1,CSASVPGSPYEQYF,TGCAGTGCTAGTGTTCCGGGGAGCCCCTACGAGCAGTACTTC
TRBJ1-5,TRBD1,.,TRBV6-1,CASSEAPRGRTNQPQHF,TGTGCCAGCAGTGAAGCTCCCAGGGGGAGAACTAATCAGCCCCAGCATTTT
TRBJ2-3,.,.,TRBV6-5,CASRRGTDTQYF,TGTGCCAGCAGGCGAGGGACAGATACGCAGTATTTT
TRBJ2-3,TRBD1,.,TRBV7-9,CASSSGQGARTDTQYF,TGTGCCAGCAGCTCGGGACAGGGGGCGAGGACAGATACGCAGTATTTT
TRBJ2-2,.,.,TRBV19,CASSIDHAITANTGELFF,TGTGCCAGTAGTATAGATCACGCGATAACAGCGAACACCGGGGAGCTGTTTTTT
TRBJ1-1,.,.,TRBV30,CACRKRGITFF,TGTGCCTGCCGGAAAAGGGGGATCACTTTCTTT
TRBJ1-6,TRBD1,.,TRBV19,CASSMGDSHSPLHF,TGTGCCAGTAGTATGGGGGACAGTCATTCACCCCTCCACTTT
TRBJ2-1,TRBD1,.,TRBV5-1,CASSGRDRGYNEQFF,TGCGCCAGCAGCGGCCGGGACAGGGGCTACAATGAGCAGTTCTTC
TRBJ2-1,.,.,TRBV18,CASSPSRDMELFF,TGTGCCAGCTCACCAAGTAGAGACATGGAGTTGTTCTTC
TRBJ2-7,.,.,TRBV3-1/TRBV3-2,CASSQEGVYEQYF,TGTGCCAGCAGCCAAGAAGGGGTCTACGAGCAGTACTTC
TRBJ1-2,.,.,TRBV9,CASSVTDNYGYTF,TGTGCCAGCAGCGTCACGGATAACTATGGCTACACCTTC
TRBJ2-3,TRBD2,.,TRBV10-2,CASSTSGGTDTQYF,TGCGCCAGCAGCACTAGCGGGGGAACAGATACGCAGTATTTT
TRBJ2-1,TRBD2,once,TRBV5-1,CASSLASGGYNEQFF,TGCGCCAGCAGCTTGGCTAGCGGGGGATACAATGAGCAGTTCTTC
TRBJ1-5,.,.,TRBV19,CASSKRVSSNQPQHF,TGTGCCAGTAGTAAGCGGGTATCCAGCAATCAGCCCCAGCATTTT
TRBJ2-5,.,.,TRBV6-6,CASSYGETQYF,TGTGCCAGCAGTTACGGGGAGACCCAGTACTTC
TRBJ1-2,.,.,TRBV6-2/TRBV6-3,CASSTSGVVRGYTF,TGTGCCAGCAGTACCTCCGGGGTTGTGAGGGGCTACACCTTC
TRBJ1-2,.,.,TRBV7-2,CASSLDSSGRTFYGYTF,TGTGCCAGCAGCTTAGATTCTTCGGGCAGGACTTTCTATGGCTACACCTTC
TRBJ1-1,.,.,TRBV12-3/TRBV12-4,CASSWGERVEAFF,TGTGCCAGCAGTTGGGGGGAACGAGTCGAAGCTTTCTTT
TRBJ2-2,TRBD1,.,TRBV19,CASSLQGAGNTGELFF,TGTGCCAGTAGTCTTCAGGGGGCGGGGAACACCGGGGAGCTGTTTTTT
TRBJ1-1,.,.,TRBV29-1,CSVAIGANTEAFF,TGCAGCGTTGCTATAGGGGCTAACACTGAAGCTTTCTTT
TRBJ1-6,TRBD1,.,TRBV25-1,CASERQGFSLHF,TGTGCCAGCGAAAGACAGGGGTTCTCCCTCCACTTT
TRBJ1-1,.,once,TRBV6-2/TRBV6-3,CASSPPGEAFF,TGTGCCAGCAGTCCCCCAGGGGAAGCTTTCTTT
TRBJ1-2,TRBD1,few,TRBV19,CASRPGPDRAYGYTF,TGTGCCAGTAGACCTGGGCCGGACAGGGCCTATGGCTACACCTTC